What follows are 22 T cell receptor beta chains derived from one specimen sequenced in a study of low-dose radiotherapy and immunotherapy resistance in tumors. TRAV- and TRBV-specific primers primed first-strand cDNA, covering alpha and beta chains. It was with a constant-region primer and a V-primer adapter that TCRs were amplified over approximately 18 PCR cycles. TCRdb itself ran the reads through MiXCR, one entry per CDR3 protein. The table includes 13,000 to 15,000 distinct CDR3 sequences, about 70% detected once. These receptors originate from a human donor with advanced metastatic prostate, ovarian, gallbladder or colorectal cancer (not recorded which). This table probably holds off-target reads from a library built for another chain.

This chain links TRBV9 with TRBJ1-5, with D tentatively TRBD1 (5 bases). The CDR3 runs 15 residues. Trimming cost V 2 bases and J 0 bases, with 9 bases left between them. Germline V gives CDR1 SGDLS, CDR2 YYNGEE. The CDR3 region is CASSVGGNSNQPQHF. The CDR3 coding sequence is TGTGCCAGCAGCGTGGGGGGGAATAGCAATCAGCCCCAGCATTTT.

The table lists this clonotype with a count of one. This chain links TRBV13 with TRBJ2-7, with 7 bases matching TRBD1. Trimming took 6 bases from V and 3 from J; bases not matched to a gene: 14. CDR3 length: 16 amino acids. In germline, CDR1 is PRHDT, CDR2 FYEKMQ (reference sequence). CDR3 nucleotide sequence: TGTGCCAGCAGTCCAACGGGACAGTTAGTGGACTACGAGCAGTACTTC. The encoded protein is CASSPTGQLVDYEQYF. The full variable domain, completed using reference TRBV13 and TRBJ2-7, is AAGVIQSPRHLIKEKRETATLKCYPIPRHDTVYWYQQGPGQDPQFLISFYEKMQSDKGSIPDRFSAQQFSDYHSELNMSSLELGDSALYFCASSPTGQLVDYEQYFGPGTRLTVT.

J is TRBJ2-1 and V is TRBV20-1; the D is unclear. The CDR3 has 15 residues. The V end was cut by 6 bases, the J end by 1 base, with 16 bases between. Germline V gives CDR1 DFQATT, CDR2 SNEGSKA (reference sequence). Written as DNA, the CDR3 is TGCAGTGCCCCCGAACATAAAGGATCCTACAATGAGCAGTTCTTC. This sequence encodes CSAPEHKGSYNEQFF.

The V gene is TRBV29-1, the J gene TRBJ2-7; 10 nucleotides line up with TRBD1. Germline trimming cut 7 bases from V and 0 bases from J; bases unmatched to any gene: 6. The germline CDR1 and CDR2 sequences are SQVTM and ANQGSEA. CDR3 length equals 14 residues. This CDR3 reads CSGLTGGNSYEQYF. CDR3 coding DNA: TGCAGCGGTTTGACAGGGGGCAACTCCTACGAGCAGTACTTC.

V gene TRBV5-4 combines with J gene TRBJ1-3, with D maybe TRBD1 (5 bases). The CDR3 loop spans 14 amino acids. Per the germline V gene, CDR1 is SGHNT and CDR2 is YYREEE (reference sequence). Trimming pared 7 bases from V and 4 bases from J, leaving 15 bases between. CDR3 DNA sequence: TGTGCCAGCGGAGACAGTTTTATGGGAAACACCATATATTTT. Protein: CASGDSFMGNTIYF.

CDR3 residues: CASSPGQGYTEAFF. CDR3 coding DNA: TGTGCCAGCAGCCCCGGACAGGGATACACTGAAGCTTTCTTT. The V and J genes are TRBV11-2 and TRBJ1-1, with 8 positions matching TRBD1. The V and J ends lost 5 bases and 3 bases, in that order; junction bases with no gene match: 5. CDR3 length: 14 residues. Germline CDR1 reads SGHAT; CDR2 reads FQNNGV.

This chain links TRBV5-4 with TRBJ1-2; no clear D gene. Germline CDR1 is SGHNT and CDR2 is YYREEE (reference sequence). The V and J ends lost 3 bases and 8 bases respectively, with 17 bases between them. The CDR3 covers 14 residues. In DNA, the CDR3 is TGTGCCAGCAGCTCGGCTGGGAGGGATGGCGGCTACACCTTC. Its protein product is CASSSAGRDGGYTF.

This clonotype has more than one count but fewer than ten. The genes are TRBV20-1 and TRBJ2-3; 13 nucleotides align to TRBD2. The CDR3 loop spans 14 amino acids. CDR1 and CDR2 (germline): DFQATT, SNEGSKA (reference sequence). CDR3: CSGTSGEITDTQYF. The CDR3 DNA sequence: TGCAGCGGGACTAGCGGGGAAATCACAGATACGCAGTATTTT.

The chain combines TRBV7-9 with TRBJ2-5, with D tentatively TRBD1 or TRBD2 (5 bases each). The V gene lost 4 bases and the J gene lost 9 bases, with 21 bases spanning the gap. This CDR3 is built from 15 residues. Germline V lookup: CDR1 SEHNR, CDR2 FQNEAQ (reference sequence). DNA for the CDR3: TGTGCCAGCAGCTCTAGTTTGGGAGCTCCAGGGCCCCAGTACTTC. Its protein product is CASSSSLGAPGPQYF.

V is TRBV11-2 and J is TRBJ2-3, with D uncertain. V gave up 1 base and J gave up 2 bases, with 16 bases separating them. This CDR3 contains 17 residues. CDR1 and CDR2 (germline): SGHAT, FQNNGV. The CDR3: CASSLGSSRHNTDTQYF. The CDR3 bases are TGTGCCAGCAGCTTAGGGTCCTCGCGCCACAACACAGATACGCAGTATTTT.

The chain is built from TRBV5-6 and TRBJ2-1, with D tentatively TRBD2 (5 bases). The CDR3 extends over 15 amino acids. Germline V gene data show CDR1 as SGHDT and CDR2 as YYEEEE. V shed 1 base and J shed 5 bases, with 13 bases lying between them. DNA for the CDR3: TGTGCCAGCAGCTTGATAGGACTTGACCACAATGAGCAGTTCTTC. Translated: CASSLIGLDHNEQFF.

The chain links TRBV9 to TRBJ2-3, with TRBD2 matching over 8 bases. With 1 base clipped from V and 3 bases from J, the junction kept 4 bases outside the gene matches. Germline assignment: CDR1 SGDLS and CDR2 YYNGEE. This CDR3 has 15 amino acids. The CDR3 spells CASSVFGGGTDTQYF. The DNA for the CDR3 is TGTGCCAGCAGCGTATTCGGCGGGGGGACAGATACGCAGTATTTT.

This chain connects TRBV7-2 to TRBJ1-6; 7 bases fit TRBD1. V was clipped by 5 bases and J by 4 bases; unmatched bases: 14. This CDR3 contains 18 residues. The germline V gene has CDR1 SGHTA and CDR2 FQGNSA. The CDR3 DNA reads TGTGCCAGCAGCCTTATACAGGGGACCTTAGTATATAATTCACCCCTCCACTTT. This encodes CASSLIQGTLVYNSPLHF.

The gene calls are TRBV11-2 and TRBJ2-6; tentative D call: TRBD2 (6 bases). The CDR3 contains 15 residues. Germline V gene lookup returns CDR1 SGHAT and CDR2 FQNNGV. V lost 5 bases and J 6 bases, leaving 14 bases between the germline ends. The CDR3 bases are TGTGCCAGCAGCCCCGGTCGGGGGTCGGCCAACGTCCTGACTTTC. Translating it yields CASSPGRGSANVLTF. Full variable domain (rest looked up from reference TRBV11-2 and TRBJ2-6): EAGVAQSPRYKIIEKRQSVAFWCNPISGHATLYWYQQILGQGPKLLIQFQNNGVVDDSQLPKDRFSAERLKGVDSTLKIQPAKLEDSAVYLCASSPGRGSANVLTFGAGSRLTVL.

This clonotype appeared a single time. The V and J genes are TRBV3-1 and TRBJ2-5; D uncertain. V shed 0 bases and J shed 4 bases, with 9 bases lying between them. The CDR3 contains 14 residues. The germline CDR1 and CDR2 sequences are LGHDT and YNNKEL (reference sequence). The chain's CDR3 is CASSQEKGGETQYF. The CDR3, as DNA: TGTGCCAGCAGCCAAGAAAAGGGCGGAGAGACCCAGTACTTC.

This clonotype was seen only a few times. The chain is built from TRBV12-3 or TRBV12-4 and TRBJ1-4; D remains unclear. The ends were cut back, 3 bases at V and 6 bases at J, with 2 bases in the middle. The CDR3 totals 11 residues. Written as DNA, the CDR3 is TGTGCCAGCAGTTTTTATGAAAAACTGTTTTTT. This sequence encodes CASSFYEKLFF.

The chain is built from TRBV12-3 or TRBV12-4 and TRBJ1-1, with D hard to call. Deletions cut 8 bases from V and 0 bases from J, with 16 bases between. CDR3 length equals 15 residues. The CDR3 sequence is CASSPFGQLNTEAFF. DNA for the CDR3: TGTGCCAGCTCCCCTTTTGGGCAACTGAACACTGAAGCTTTCTTT.

V is TRBV6-4 and J is TRBJ2-3, with D possibly matching TRBD2 (6 bases). CDR1 is MRHNA and CDR2 is SNTAGT in the germline V gene. The CDR3 runs to 14 residues. Trimming removed 8 bases from V and 4 bases from J, with 16 bases in between. CDR3 residues: CASGPGGDPDTQYF. CDR3 in DNA: TGTGCCAGCGGCCCGGGCGGGGACCCAGATACGCAGTATTTT.

In this sample, this clonotype turned up a few times. V gene TRBV28 combines with J gene TRBJ2-7, with 11 bases fitting TRBD1. J gave up 5 bases and V 2 bases, and 5 bases lay outside the gene matches. Germline V gene data show CDR1 as MDHEN and CDR2 as SYDVKM. This CDR3 region has 15 residues. CDR3: CASSLRGTGGNEQYF. The CDR3 DNA reads TGTGCCAGCAGTTTAAGGGGGACAGGGGGAAACGAGCAGTACTTC.

J is TRBJ1-3 and V is TRBV2, with a tentative D call TRBD1 (5 bases). With 5 bases removed from V and 0 bases from J, the gap between germline ends came to 17 bases. CDR1 is SNHLY and CDR2 is FYNNEI in the germline V gene. The CDR3 length is 17 residues. The DNA of the CDR3 is TGTGCCAGCAGTCTGCGGCAGGGCCTCTTCTCTGGAAACACCATATATTTT. It encodes CASSLRQGLFSGNTIYF.

The chain recombines TRBV10-3 with TRBJ2-3, with D tentatively TRBD2 (6 bases). The V end was cut by 11 bases, the J end by 2 bases, with 20 bases between. Germline V gene data show CDR1 as ENHRY and CDR2 as SYGVKD. The CDR3 has 15 amino acids. The DNA for the CDR3 is TGTGCCGCATCGGCGGCGGGGCAAATCACAGATACGCAGTATTTT. Translated: CAASAAGQITDTQYF.

V is TRBV29-1 and J is TRBJ1-1; D unresolved. Trimming left V 7 bases short and J 4 bases short, with 13 bases between. The CDR3 is 12 amino acids. Germline CDR1 is SQVTM and CDR2 is ANQGSEA. CDR3 in amino acids: CSAVLWATEAFF. Here the CDR3 DNA reads TGCAGCGCTGTCCTGTGGGCCACTGAAGCTTTCTTT.